This T cell receptor beta chain was retrieved from a study of T cell responses to AZD1222 COVID-19 vaccine. Trimming took 4 bases from V and 4 from J; bases not matched to a gene: 9. Germline values: CDR1 KGHSH, CDR2 LQKENI. CDR3 length equals 15 residues. This table comes from immunoSEQ multiplex PCR, and its TCRdb copy is limited to in-frame clones, with some not included. The sample lists fewer than 150,000 clones, about 86% occurring once. Study observations and caveats: The sample set comprised mostly white British donors with more females, and clonal diversity was possibly underestimated. Repertoire sampling was restricted to post-peak T cell response timepoints. Baseline serology detected seropositivity in only five to seven AZD1222 recipients.

With respect to this clone: Its antigen is not known.

This sequence was found in an adult who received the AZD1222 COVID-19 vaccine. This specimen was peripheral blood, taken 28 days after the second AZD1222 dose. The V and J genes are TRBV18 and TRBJ1-1; 7 positions match TRBD1. The CDR3 DNA follows: TGTGCCAGCTCACAGGGAACAGGGGCGGGCACTGAAGCTTTCTTT. This encodes CASSQGTGAGTEAFF.